Listed below are T cell receptor beta chains from one sample, sequenced in a study of cytomegalovirus exposure and HLA in healthy donors. Repertoires were generated with immunoSEQ multiplex PCR, while TCRdb's copy carries only in-frame clones and drops some. Of 150,000 to 200,000 clones listed, around 80% were seen once; the top ten hold 6.4%. The specimen sequenced was PBMCs. All receptors come from a man aged 50-60 years in good health and CMV-seropositive. CDR3s leave out the opening cysteine and the closing phenylalanine or tryptophan.

j_call	cdr3_length	v_call	cdr3_aa
TRBJ2-1	14	TRBV11-2	ASSPSGTGGYNEQF
TRBJ1-1	13	TRBV5-1	ASSKTGQATTEAF
NA	13	TRBV2	ASSTNTGEGYEQY
TRBJ1-3	12	TRBV19	ASRGTGAGNTIY
TRBJ1-2	13	TRBV6-5	ASSSDRQEVYGYT
TRBJ2-2	13	TRBV9	ASSVAGDGTGELF
TRBJ2-7	15	TRBV7-9	SSSGRTSGGHSYEQY
TRBJ1-1	11	TRBV10-2	AFQREVGTEAF
TRBJ2-7	13	TRBV6-6	ASSYSSGGLGEQY
TRBJ2-3	14	TRBV30	AWSRPGQGGADTQY
TRBJ1-5	12	TRBV6-1	ASLEGRADQPQH
TRBJ2-3	13	TRBV2	ATLSGQGTTDTQY
TRBJ1-5	16	TRBV19	ASSPLGPPEGSNQPQH
TRBJ1-2	11	TRBV28	ASSLDRGYGYT
TRBJ1-1	12	TRBV6-5	ASSYEGSDTEAF
TRBJ1-2	13	TRBV18	ASSPLGQGGDGYT
TRBJ1-2	10	TRBV18	ASSPGGDVYT
TRBJ2-3	17	TRBV7-9	SSSYTRLFRTASTDTQY
TRBJ2-3	10	TRBV9	ASSGVEGTQY
TRBJ2-5	13	TRBV27	ASSLSRGSAETQY
TRBJ2-1	14	TRBV6-4	ASSDSASTGWNEQF
TRBJ1-6	12	TRBV29-1	SVVLAGDNSPLH
TRBJ2-3	13	TRBV6-5	ASSYSRLYTDTQY
TRBJ2-7	13	TRBV18	ASAPGSLGSYEQY
TRBJ1-1	16	TRBV5-1	ASSLVYGQGGLNTEAF
TRBJ1-2	12	TRBV7-8	ASSLGRDRAGYT
TRBJ2-3	12	TRBV5-1	ASSLAPGTDTQY
TRBJ2-7	10	TRBV7-3	ASSLGSREQY
TRBJ2-3	13	TRBV7-7	ASSPEGGAPDTQY
TRBJ1-2	11	TRBV5-1	ASSPDREYGYT
TRBJ1-1	13	TRBV9	ASSPQGLMNTEAF
TRBJ1-1	11	TRBV6-1	ASSWNGQSEAF
TRBJ1-6	14	TRBV11-2	ASRSLRDRGRSPLH
TRBJ2-1	15	TRBV6-1	ASSESLRTGYYNEQF
TRBJ2-1	13	TRBV5-1	ASSLSSGSYNEQF
TRBJ1-3	13	TRBV6-6	ASSVPRGRGNTIY
TRBJ1-6	13	TRBV5-6	ASSLSTLGGLVLY
TRBJ2-7	10	TRBV5-1	ASSLVDNEQY
TRBJ2-2	11	TRBV25-1	ASRFGSPGELF
TRBJ1-3	16	TRBV5-1	ASSLADRASHLVNTIY